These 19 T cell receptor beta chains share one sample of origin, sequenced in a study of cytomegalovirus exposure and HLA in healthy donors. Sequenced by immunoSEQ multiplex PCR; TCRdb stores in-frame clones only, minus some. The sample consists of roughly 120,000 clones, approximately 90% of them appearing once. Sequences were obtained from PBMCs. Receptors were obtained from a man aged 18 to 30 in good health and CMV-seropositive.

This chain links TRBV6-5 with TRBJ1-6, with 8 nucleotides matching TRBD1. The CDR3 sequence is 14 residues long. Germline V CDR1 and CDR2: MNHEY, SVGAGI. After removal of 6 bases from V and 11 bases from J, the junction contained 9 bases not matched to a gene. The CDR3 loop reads CASSLGQGGTPLHF. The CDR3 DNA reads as TGTGCCAGCAGCCTAGGACAGGGTGGCACACCCCTCCACTTT.

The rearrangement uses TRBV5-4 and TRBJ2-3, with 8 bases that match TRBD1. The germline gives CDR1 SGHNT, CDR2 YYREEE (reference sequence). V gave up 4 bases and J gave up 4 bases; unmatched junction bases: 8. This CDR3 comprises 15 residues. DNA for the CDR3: TGTGCCAGCAGCAGCCCGACAGGGGCGGCAGATACGCAGTATTTT. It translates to CASSSPTGAADTQYF.

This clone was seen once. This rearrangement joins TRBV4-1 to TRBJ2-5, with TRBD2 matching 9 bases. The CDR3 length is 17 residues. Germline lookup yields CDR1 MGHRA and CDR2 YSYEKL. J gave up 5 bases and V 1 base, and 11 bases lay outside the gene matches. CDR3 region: CASSQGSGGSLGETQYF. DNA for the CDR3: TGCGCCAGCAGCCAAGGTAGCGGGGGCTCCCTCGGGGAGACCCAGTACTTC.

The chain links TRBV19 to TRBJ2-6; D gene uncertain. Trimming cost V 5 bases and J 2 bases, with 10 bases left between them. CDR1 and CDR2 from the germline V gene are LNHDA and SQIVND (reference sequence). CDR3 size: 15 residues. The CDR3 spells CASSPQATGANVLTF. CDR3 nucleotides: TGTGCCAGTAGTCCTCAGGCAACTGGGGCCAACGTCCTGACTTTC.

CDR3 DNA sequence: TGTGCCAGCAGTGGTTCAGGGGAATCGGGCTACGAGCAGTACTTC. It yields the protein CASSGSGESGYEQYF. V usage is TRBV2 and J usage is TRBJ2-7; possible D gene TRBD1, 6 bases. V was trimmed by 4 bases and J by 3 bases, leaving 16 bases between them. In germline, CDR1 is SNHLY, CDR2 FYNNEI. The CDR3 loop spans 15 amino acids.

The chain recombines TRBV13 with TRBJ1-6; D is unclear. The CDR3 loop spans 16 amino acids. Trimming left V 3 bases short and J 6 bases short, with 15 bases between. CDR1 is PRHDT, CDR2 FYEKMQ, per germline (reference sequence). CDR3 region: CASSFGRTNRNSPLHF. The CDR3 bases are TGTGCCAGCAGCTTTGGACGGACTAATCGTAATTCACCCCTCCACTTT. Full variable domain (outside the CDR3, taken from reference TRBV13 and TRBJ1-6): AAGVIQSPRHLIKEKRETATLKCYPIPRHDTVYWYQQGPGQDPQFLISFYEKMQSDKGSIPDRFSAQQFSDYHSELNMSSLELGDSALYFCASSFGRTNRNSPLHFGNGTRLTVT.

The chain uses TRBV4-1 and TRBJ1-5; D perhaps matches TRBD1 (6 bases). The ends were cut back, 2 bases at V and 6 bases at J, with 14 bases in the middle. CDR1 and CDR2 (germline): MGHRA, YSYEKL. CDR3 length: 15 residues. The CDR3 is CASSQSQGTGQPQHF. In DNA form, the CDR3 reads TGCGCCAGCAGCCAATCACAGGGTACGGGTCAGCCCCAGCATTTT.

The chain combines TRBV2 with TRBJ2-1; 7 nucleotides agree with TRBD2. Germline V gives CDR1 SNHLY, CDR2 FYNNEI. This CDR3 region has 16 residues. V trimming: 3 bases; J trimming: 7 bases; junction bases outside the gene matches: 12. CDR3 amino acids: CASSDSASGIGNEQFF. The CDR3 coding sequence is TGTGCCAGCAGTGACTCAGCTAGCGGCATCGGGAATGAGCAGTTCTTC.

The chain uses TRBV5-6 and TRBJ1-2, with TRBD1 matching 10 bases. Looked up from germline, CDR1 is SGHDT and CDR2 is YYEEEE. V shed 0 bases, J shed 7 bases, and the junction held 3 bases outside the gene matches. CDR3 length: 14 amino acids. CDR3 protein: CASSLVGQGSGYTF. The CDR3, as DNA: TGTGCCAGCAGCTTGGTGGGACAGGGGAGTGGCTACACCTTC.

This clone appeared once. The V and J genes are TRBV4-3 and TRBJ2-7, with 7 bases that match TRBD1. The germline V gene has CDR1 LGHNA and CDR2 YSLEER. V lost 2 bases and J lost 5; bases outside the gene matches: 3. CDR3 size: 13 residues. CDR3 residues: CASSQKTGNEQYF. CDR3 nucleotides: TGCGCCAGCAGCCAAAAGACAGGGAACGAGCAGTACTTC.

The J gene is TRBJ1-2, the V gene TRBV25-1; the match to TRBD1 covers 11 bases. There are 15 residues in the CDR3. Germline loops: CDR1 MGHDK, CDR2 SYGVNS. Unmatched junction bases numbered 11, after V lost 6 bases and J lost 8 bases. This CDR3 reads CASSDMGQGVGGYTF. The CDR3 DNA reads TGTGCCAGCAGCGATATGGGACAGGGGGTAGGAGGCTACACCTTC.

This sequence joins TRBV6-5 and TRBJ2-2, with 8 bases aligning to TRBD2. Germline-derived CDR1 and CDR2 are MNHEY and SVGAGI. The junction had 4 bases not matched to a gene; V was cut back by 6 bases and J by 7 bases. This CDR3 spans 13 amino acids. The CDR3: CASSPLADGELFF. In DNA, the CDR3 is TGTGCCAGCAGCCCACTAGCGGACGGGGAGCTGTTTTTT.

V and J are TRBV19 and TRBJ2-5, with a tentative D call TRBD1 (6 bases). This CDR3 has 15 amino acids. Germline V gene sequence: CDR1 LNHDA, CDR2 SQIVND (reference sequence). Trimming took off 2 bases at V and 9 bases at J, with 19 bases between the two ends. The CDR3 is CASSISPPDSSPQYF. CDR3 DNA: TGTGCCAGTAGTATATCCCCACCGGACAGTTCGCCCCAGTACTTC.

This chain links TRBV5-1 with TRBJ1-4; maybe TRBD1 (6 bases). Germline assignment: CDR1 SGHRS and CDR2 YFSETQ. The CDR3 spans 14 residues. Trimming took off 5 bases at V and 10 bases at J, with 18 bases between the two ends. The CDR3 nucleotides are TGCGCCAGCAGTTTAATTGGGGGCTCAGGAAAACTGTTTTTT. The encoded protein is CASSLIGGSGKLFF.

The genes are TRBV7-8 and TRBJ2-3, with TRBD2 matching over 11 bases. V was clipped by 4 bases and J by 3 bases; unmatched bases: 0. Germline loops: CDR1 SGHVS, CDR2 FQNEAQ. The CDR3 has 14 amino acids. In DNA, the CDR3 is TGTGCCAGCAGCTCTAGCGGGGGGACAGATACGCAGTATTTT. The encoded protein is CASSSSGGTDTQYF.

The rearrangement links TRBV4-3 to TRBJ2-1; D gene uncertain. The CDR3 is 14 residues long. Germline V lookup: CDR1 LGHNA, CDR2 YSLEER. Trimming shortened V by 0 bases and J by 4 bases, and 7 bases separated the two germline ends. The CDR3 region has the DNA TGCGCCAGCAGCCAAGACGCCAGATACAATGAGCAGTTCTTC. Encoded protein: CASSQDARYNEQFF.

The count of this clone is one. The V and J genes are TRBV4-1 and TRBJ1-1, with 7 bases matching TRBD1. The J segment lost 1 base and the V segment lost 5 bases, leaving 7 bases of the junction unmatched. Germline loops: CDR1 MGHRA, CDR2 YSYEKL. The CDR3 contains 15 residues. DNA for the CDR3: TGCGCCAGCAGCGATCTCGCAGGGGGGAACACTGAAGCTTTCTTT. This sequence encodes CASSDLAGGNTEAFF.

CDR3 DNA sequence: TGTGCCAGCTCACCACAGAAGACAGGGTATGGCTACACCTTC. Translated, it gives CASSPQKTGYGYTF. This chain connects TRBV18 to TRBJ1-2; TRBD1 matches 7 bases. Trimming at V came to 1 base and at J to 5 bases, leaving 4 bases not matched to a gene. CDR1 is KGHSH and CDR2 is LQKENI in the germline V gene. The CDR3 consists of 14 residues. Full variable domain (rest looked up from reference TRBV18 and TRBJ1-2): NAGVMQNPRHLVRRRGQEARLRCSPMKGHSHVYWYRQLPEEGLKFMVYLQKENIIDESGMPKERFSAEFPKEGPSILRIQQVVRGDSAAYFCASSPQKTGYGYTFGSGTRLTVV.

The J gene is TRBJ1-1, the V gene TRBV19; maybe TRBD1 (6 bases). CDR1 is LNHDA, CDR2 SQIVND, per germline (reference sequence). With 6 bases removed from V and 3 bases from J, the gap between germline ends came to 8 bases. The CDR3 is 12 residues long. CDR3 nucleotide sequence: TGTGCCAGTAGACCAGGGGACACTGAAGCTTTCTTT. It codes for CASRPGDTEAFF.